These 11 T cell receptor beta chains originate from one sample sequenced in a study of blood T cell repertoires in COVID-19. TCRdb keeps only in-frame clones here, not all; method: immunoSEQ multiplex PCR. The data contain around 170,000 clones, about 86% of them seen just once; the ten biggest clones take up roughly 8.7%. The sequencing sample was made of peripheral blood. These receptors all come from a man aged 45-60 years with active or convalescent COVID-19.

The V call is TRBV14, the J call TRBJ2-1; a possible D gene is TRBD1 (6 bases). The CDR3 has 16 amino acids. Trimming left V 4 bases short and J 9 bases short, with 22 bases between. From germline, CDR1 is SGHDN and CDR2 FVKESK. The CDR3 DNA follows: TGTGCCAGCAGCCTCGCCGCTGGGGGCTTAATCGGTGAGCAGTTCTTC. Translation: CASSLAAGGLIGEQFF.

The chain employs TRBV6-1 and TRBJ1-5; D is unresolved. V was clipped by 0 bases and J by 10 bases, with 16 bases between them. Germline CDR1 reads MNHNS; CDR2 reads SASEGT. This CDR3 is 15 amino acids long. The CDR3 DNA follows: TGTGCCAGCAGTGAAGCTAGCATCTCAATCCCCCCCCAGCATTTT. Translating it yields CASSEASISIPPQHF.

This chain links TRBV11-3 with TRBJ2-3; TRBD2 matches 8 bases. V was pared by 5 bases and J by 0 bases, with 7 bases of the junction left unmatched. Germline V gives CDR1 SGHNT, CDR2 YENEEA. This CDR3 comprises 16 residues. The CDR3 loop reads CASSLTSGVSTDTQYF. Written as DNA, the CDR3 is TGTGCCAGCAGCCTAACTAGCGGAGTTAGCACAGATACGCAGTATTTT.

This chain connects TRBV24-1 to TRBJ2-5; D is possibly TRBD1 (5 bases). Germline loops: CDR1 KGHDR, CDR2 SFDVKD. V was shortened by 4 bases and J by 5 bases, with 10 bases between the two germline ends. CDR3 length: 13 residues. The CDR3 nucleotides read TGTGCCACCAGTGACCCAGGGCCGGAGACCCAGTACTTC. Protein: CATSDPGPETQYF.

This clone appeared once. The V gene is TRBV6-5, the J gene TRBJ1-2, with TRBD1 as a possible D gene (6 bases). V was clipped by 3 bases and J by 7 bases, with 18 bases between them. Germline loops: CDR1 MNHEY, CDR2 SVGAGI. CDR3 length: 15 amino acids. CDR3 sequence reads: CASSYRRTGGPGYTF. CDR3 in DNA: TGTGCCAGCAGTTATCGTCGGACGGGGGGCCCTGGCTACACCTTC.

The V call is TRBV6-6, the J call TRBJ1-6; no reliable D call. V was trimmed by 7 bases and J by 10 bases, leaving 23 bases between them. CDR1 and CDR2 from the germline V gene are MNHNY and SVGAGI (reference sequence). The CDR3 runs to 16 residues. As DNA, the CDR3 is TGTGCCAGCACCTTACTGACGGGAACGGGTAGATCACCCCTCCACTTT. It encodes CASTLLTGTGRSPLHF.

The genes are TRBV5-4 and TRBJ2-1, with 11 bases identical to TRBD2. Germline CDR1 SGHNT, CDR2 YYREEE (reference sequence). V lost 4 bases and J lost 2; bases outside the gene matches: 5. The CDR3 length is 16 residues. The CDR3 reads CASSAGTSGTYNEQFF. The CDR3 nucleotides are TGTGCCAGCAGCGCCGGGACTAGCGGTACCTACAATGAGCAGTTCTTC.

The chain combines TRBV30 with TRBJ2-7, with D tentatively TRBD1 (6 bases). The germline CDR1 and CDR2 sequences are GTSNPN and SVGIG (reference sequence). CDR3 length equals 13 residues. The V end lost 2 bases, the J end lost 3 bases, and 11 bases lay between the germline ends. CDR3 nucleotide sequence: TGTGCCTGGAGTAGGGACATCGGCTACGAGCAGTACTTC. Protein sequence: CAWSRDIGYEQYF.

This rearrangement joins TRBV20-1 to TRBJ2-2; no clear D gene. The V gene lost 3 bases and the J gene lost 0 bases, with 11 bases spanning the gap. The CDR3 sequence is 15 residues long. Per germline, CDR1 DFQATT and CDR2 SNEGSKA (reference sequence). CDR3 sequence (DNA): TGCAGTGCTAGTGTAACTGCAACGAACACCGGGGAGCTGTTTTTT. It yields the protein CSASVTATNTGELFF.

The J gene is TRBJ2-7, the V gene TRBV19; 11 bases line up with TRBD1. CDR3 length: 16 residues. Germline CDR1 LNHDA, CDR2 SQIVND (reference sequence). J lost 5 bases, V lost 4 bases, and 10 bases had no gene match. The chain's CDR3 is CASSTGQGASFDEQYF. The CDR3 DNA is TGTGCCAGTAGTACAGGACAGGGGGCGAGTTTCGACGAGCAGTACTTC. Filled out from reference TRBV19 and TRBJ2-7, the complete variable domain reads DGGITQSPKYLFRKEGQNVTLSCEQNLNHDAMYWYRQDPGQGLRLIYYSQIVNDFQKGDIAEGYSVSREKKESFPLTVTSAQKNPTAFYLCASSTGQGASFDEQYFGPGTRLTVT.

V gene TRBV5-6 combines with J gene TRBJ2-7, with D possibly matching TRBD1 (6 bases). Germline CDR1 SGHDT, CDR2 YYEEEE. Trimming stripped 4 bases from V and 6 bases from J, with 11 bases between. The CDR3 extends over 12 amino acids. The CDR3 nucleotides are TGTGCCAGCAGCCGGACAGCTTTCGAGCAGTACTTC. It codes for CASSRTAFEQYF.